This passage covers 15 T cell receptor beta chains from one sample sequenced in a study of blood T cells in healthy people across ages. Together with a sample-barcoded 5' primer, a J-beta primer mix was included in a second PCR lasting about 7 to 11 cycles. TCRdb independently ran MiXCR on the 5' RACE reads; one entry per CDR3 protein. The sample includes about 580,000 distinct CDR3 sequences, around 48% of them seen just once. What was sequenced was blood. The receptor set was obtained from an elderly man in good health.

This chain connects TRBV5-6 to TRBJ2-1; D may be TRBD1 or TRBD2 (6 bases each). In germline, CDR1 is SGHDT, CDR2 YYEEEE. V gave up 2 bases and J gave up 6 bases, with 12 bases separating them. This CDR3 has 14 residues. CDR3 amino acids: CASSFSGGLNEQFF. The CDR3 DNA reads as TGTGCCAGCAGCTTTTCCGGGGGCCTCAATGAGCAGTTCTTC.

The rearrangement links TRBV4-1 to TRBJ2-1; the match to TRBD2 covers 11 bases. The V segment lost 1 base and the J segment 10 bases; nucleotides outside the gene matches: 9. The germline V gene has CDR1 MGHRA and CDR2 YSYEKL. The CDR3 covers 16 residues. The CDR3 nucleotides read TGCGCCAGCAGCCAAGTCCCTGGACTAGCGGGCGAGGAGCAGTTCTTC. It is translated as CASSQVPGLAGEEQFF.

This clonotype has just a few counts. The chain employs TRBV28 and TRBJ2-4; D might be TRBD1 or TRBD2, each matching 7 bases. The germline V gene encodes CDR1 MDHEN and CDR2 SYDVKM. CDR3 length: 14 amino acids. Trimming left V 5 bases short and J 5 bases short, with 13 bases between. The CDR3 loop reads CASSTQGRENIQYF. CDR3 nucleotides: TGTGCCAGCAGTACACAGGGGAGGGAAAACATTCAGTACTTC.

This chain uses TRBV2 with TRBJ2-5; weak D call: TRBD2 (6 bases). The CDR3 extends over 14 amino acids. Germline values: CDR1 SNHLY, CDR2 FYNNEI. The V and J ends lost 4 bases and 5 bases respectively, with 14 bases between them. The CDR3 DNA sequence: TGTGCCAGCAGTGGCACGGTGGAGGGGGAGACCCAGTACTTC. Amino acids: CASSGTVEGETQYF.

The chain joins TRBV5-5 to TRBJ2-3; 7 bases map to TRBD1. The trim removed 6 bases at V and 4 bases at J, leaving 5 bases unmatched. Germline CDR1 is SGHKS and CDR2 is YYEKEE (reference sequence). The CDR3 length is 13 residues. The CDR3 loop reads CASNLQGADTQYF. CDR3 bases: TGTGCCAGCAACCTTCAGGGGGCAGATACGCAGTATTTT.

The J gene is TRBJ1-5, the V gene TRBV9; 9 nucleotides line up with TRBD1. After removal of 3 bases from V and 4 bases from J, the junction contained 2 bases not matched to a gene. Germline V gene lookup returns CDR1 SGDLS and CDR2 YYNGEE. The CDR3 is made up of 14 amino acids. The CDR3 bases are TGTGCCAGCAGCGGGGGACAGGGTAATCAGCCCCAGCATTTT. Residues: CASSGGQGNQPQHF.

This clonotype was detected only a few times. This chain uses TRBV29-1 with TRBJ2-2; D uncertain. The V and J ends lost 4 bases and 2 bases respectively, with 8 bases between them. The V gene's germline CDR1 is SQVTM and CDR2 ANQGSEA. This CDR3 comprises 13 residues. CDR3 sequence (DNA): TGCAGCGTTGCCCCCAGAAACACCGGGGAGCTGTTTTTT. Translating gives CSVAPRNTGELFF.

The chain recombines TRBV20-1 with TRBJ2-1; 10 nucleotides match TRBD2. This CDR3 is 13 amino acids long. CDR1 is DFQATT and CDR2 is SNEGSKA in the germline V gene (reference sequence). Losses at the gene ends were 3 bases for V and 8 bases for J; bases not matched to a gene: 4. CDR3 sequence: CSASERGGDEQFF. In DNA form, the CDR3 reads TGCAGTGCTAGTGAGCGGGGGGGCGATGAGCAGTTCTTC.

V usage is TRBV7-2 and J usage is TRBJ2-7; TRBD2 aligns across 12 bases. CDR1 and CDR2 from the germline V gene are SGHTA and FQGNSA. The CDR3 extends over 15 amino acids. Trimming cost V 5 bases and J 3 bases; bases outside gene matches: 5. The CDR3 bases are TGTGCCAGCAGCCCCCCGGGACTAGCGGGCTACGAGCAGTACTTC. Encoded protein: CASSPPGLAGYEQYF.

There are a few counts of this clonotype. The chain links TRBV7-3 to TRBJ2-6, with D hard to call. The V gene's germline CDR1 is SGHTA and CDR2 FQGTGA. Between the trimmed V and J ends, which lost 5 bases and 4 bases, there was a span of 21 bases. This CDR3 is 18 amino acids long. The CDR3: CASSPTLLAIAGANVLTF. DNA of the CDR3: TGTGCCAGCAGCCCAACCCTCCTGGCAATTGCGGGGGCCAACGTCCTGACTTTC.

This clonotype was counted only a few times. The chain links TRBV7-2 to TRBJ2-1, with TRBD2 matching 8 bases. CDR3 length: 15 residues. J lost 0 bases, V lost 6 bases, and 4 bases had no gene match. Per the germline V gene, CDR1 is SGHTA and CDR2 is FQGNSA. CDR3 in DNA: TGTGCCAGCAGGATAGCGGGGAGCTCCTACAATGAGCAGTTCTTC. This codes for CASRIAGSSYNEQFF.

A note on this clonotype: A much larger clone differs from this one at a single base, so this may be a read error. This sequence joins TRBV6-5 and TRBJ2-5, with 9 bases identical to TRBD1. CDR3 length equals 15 residues. Trimming cost V 5 bases and J 6 bases; bases outside gene matches: 10. The germline V gene has CDR1 MNHEY and CDR2 SVGAGI. CDR3 residues: CASSPAGQGLKTQYF. The CDR3 DNA reads TGTGCCAGCAGTCCAGCCGGACAGGGGTTGAAGACCCAGTACTTC.

This clonotype was counted between two and nine times. The V call is TRBV20-1, the J call TRBJ2-7; D unclear. This CDR3 region has 13 residues. Germline CDR1 is DFQATT and CDR2 is SNEGSKA (reference sequence). The V end lost 5 bases, the J end lost 2 bases, and 13 bases lay between the germline ends. CDR3 nucleotide sequence: TGCAGTGCTTCTAATCAGTGGGCCTACGAGCAGTACTTC. It is translated as CSASNQWAYEQYF.

The CDR3 here is CASSVVGRGETQYF. In nucleotides, the CDR3 is TGTGCCAGCAGCGTAGTTGGAAGAGGAGAGACCCAGTACTTC. The chain employs TRBV9 and TRBJ2-5; D gene ambiguous. Looked up from germline, CDR1 is SGDLS and CDR2 is YYNGEE. The V end lost 0 bases, the J end lost 4 bases, and 10 bases lay between the germline ends. The CDR3 extends over 14 amino acids.

This clonotype was detected only a few times. V is TRBV4-3 and J is TRBJ1-4, with TRBD1 matching 9 bases. CDR1 and CDR2 from the germline V gene are LGHNA and YSLEER. The CDR3 runs 16 residues. J was trimmed by 7 bases and V by 0 bases; bases with no gene match: 6. The CDR3 bases are TGCGCCAGCAGCCAAGATTTGGGACAGGGAGGTGAAAAACTGTTTTTT. It specifies CASSQDLGQGGEKLFF.